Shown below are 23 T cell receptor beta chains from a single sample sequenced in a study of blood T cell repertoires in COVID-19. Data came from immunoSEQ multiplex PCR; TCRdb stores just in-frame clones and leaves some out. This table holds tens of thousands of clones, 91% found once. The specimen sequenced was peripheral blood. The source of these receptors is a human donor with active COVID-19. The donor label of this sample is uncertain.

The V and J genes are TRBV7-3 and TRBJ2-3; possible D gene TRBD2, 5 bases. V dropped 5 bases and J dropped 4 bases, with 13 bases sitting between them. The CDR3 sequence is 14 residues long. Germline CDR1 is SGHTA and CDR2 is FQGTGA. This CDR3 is CASSVGLAPDTQYF. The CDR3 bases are TGTGCCAGCAGCGTTGGACTCGCCCCAGATACGCAGTATTTT.

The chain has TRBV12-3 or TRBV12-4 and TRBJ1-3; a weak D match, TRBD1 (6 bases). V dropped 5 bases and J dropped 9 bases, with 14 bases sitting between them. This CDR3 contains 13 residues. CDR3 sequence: CASSPQGLGTIYF. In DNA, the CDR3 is TGTGCCAGCAGTCCCCAGGGGCTGGGCACCATATATTTT.

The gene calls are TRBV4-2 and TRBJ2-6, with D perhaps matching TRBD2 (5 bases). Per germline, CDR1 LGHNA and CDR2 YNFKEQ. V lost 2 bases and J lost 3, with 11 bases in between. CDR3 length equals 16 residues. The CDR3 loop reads CASSQNGVGGANVLTF. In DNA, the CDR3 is TGTGCCAGCAGCCAAAACGGGGTAGGTGGGGCCAACGTCCTGACTTTC.

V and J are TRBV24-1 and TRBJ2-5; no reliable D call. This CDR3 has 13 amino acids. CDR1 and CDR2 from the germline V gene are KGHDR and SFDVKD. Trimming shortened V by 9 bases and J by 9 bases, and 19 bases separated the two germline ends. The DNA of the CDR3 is TGTGCCACCGGCAACGGAGCAGAATGGTCCCAGTACTTC. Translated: CATGNGAEWSQYF.

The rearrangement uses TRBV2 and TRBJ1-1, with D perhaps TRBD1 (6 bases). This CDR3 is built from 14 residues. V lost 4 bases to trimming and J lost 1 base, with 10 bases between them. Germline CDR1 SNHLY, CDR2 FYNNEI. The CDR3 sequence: CASSVGTQNTEAFF. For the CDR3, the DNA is TGTGCCAGCAGTGTAGGGACACAGAACACTGAAGCTTTCTTT.

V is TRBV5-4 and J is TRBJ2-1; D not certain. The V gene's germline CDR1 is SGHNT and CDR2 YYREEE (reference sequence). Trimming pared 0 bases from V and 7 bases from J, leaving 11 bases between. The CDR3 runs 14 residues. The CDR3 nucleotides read TGTGCCAGCAGCTTGGACGGGTTGCGGAATGAGCAGTTCTTC. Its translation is CASSLDGLRNEQFF.

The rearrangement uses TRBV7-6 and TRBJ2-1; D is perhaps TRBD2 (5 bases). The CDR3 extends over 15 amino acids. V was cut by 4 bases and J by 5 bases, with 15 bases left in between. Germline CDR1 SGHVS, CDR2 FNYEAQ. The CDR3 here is CASSSTPGGHNEQFF. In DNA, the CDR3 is TGTGCCAGCAGCTCCACCCCTGGCGGGCACAATGAGCAGTTCTTC. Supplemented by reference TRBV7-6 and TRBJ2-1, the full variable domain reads GAGVSQSPRYKVTKRGQDVALRCDPISGHVSLYWYRQALGQGPEFLTYFNYEAQQDKSGLPNDRFSAERPEGSISTLTIQRTEQRDSAMYRCASSSTPGGHNEQFFGPGTRLTVL.

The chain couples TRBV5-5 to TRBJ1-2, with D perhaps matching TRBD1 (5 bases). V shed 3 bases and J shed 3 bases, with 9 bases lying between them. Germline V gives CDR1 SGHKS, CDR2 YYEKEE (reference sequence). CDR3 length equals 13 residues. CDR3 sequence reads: CASSSGIDYGYTF. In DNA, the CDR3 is TGTGCCAGCAGCTCAGGGATCGACTATGGCTACACCTTC.

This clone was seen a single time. CDR3 DNA sequence: TGTGCCAGCAGCTTCTCCGGGACACGGAGTAATGAGCAGTTCTTC. Encoded protein: CASSFSGTRSNEQFF. V and J are TRBV11-2 and TRBJ2-1; D is possibly TRBD1 (6 bases). V gave up 3 bases and J gave up 7 bases, with 16 bases separating them. Per germline, CDR1 SGHAT and CDR2 FQNNGV. The CDR3 totals 15 residues.

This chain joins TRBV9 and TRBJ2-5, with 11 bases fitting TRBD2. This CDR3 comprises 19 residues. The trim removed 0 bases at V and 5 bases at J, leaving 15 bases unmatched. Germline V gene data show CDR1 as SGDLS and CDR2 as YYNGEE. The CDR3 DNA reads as TGTGCCAGCAGCGTAGTCATGTGGGCGCAGACTAGCGGGAACGAGACCCAGTACTTC. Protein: CASSVVMWAQTSGNETQYF.

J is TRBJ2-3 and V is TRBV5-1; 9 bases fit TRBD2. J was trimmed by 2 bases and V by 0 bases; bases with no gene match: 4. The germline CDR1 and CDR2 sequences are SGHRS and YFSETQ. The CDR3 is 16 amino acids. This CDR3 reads CASSLGLAAFTDTQYF. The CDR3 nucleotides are TGCGCCAGCAGCTTGGGACTAGCGGCATTCACAGATACGCAGTATTTT.

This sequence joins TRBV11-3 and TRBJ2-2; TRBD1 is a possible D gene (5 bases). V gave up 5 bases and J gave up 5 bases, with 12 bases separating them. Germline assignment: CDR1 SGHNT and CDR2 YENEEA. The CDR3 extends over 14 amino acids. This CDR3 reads CASSPVQGTGELFF. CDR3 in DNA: TGTGCCAGCAGCCCTGTGCAGGGAACCGGGGAGCTGTTTTTT.

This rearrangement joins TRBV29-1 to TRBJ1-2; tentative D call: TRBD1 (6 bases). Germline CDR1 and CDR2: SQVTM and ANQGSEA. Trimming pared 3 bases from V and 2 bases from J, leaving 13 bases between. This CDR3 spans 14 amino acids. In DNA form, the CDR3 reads TGCAGCGTTGACAGCAGGGGCGGGAACTATGGCTACACCTTC. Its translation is CSVDSRGGNYGYTF. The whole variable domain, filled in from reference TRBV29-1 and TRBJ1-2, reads SAVISQKPSRDICQRGTSLTIQCQVDSQVTMMFWYRQQPGQSLTLIATANQGSEATYESGFVIDKFPISRPNLTFSTLTVSNMSPEDSSIYLCSVDSRGGNYGYTFGSGTRLTVV.

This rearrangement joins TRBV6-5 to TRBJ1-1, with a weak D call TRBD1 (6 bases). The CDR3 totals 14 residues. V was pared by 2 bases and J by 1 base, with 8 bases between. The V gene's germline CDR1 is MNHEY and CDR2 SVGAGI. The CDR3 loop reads CASSYQTGNTEAFF. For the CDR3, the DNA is TGTGCCAGCAGTTACCAGACAGGGAACACTGAAGCTTTCTTT.

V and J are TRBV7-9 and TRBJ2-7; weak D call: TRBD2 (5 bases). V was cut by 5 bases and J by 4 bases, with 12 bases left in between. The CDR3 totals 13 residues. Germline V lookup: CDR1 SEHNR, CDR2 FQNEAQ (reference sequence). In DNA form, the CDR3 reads TGTGCCAGCAGCCCGGGATTTCCATACGAGCAGTACTTC. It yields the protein CASSPGFPYEQYF.

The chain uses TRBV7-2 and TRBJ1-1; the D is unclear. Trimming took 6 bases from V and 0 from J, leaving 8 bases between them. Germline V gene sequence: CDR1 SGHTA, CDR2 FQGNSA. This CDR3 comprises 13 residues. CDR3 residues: CASSRQMNTEAFF. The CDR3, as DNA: TGTGCCAGCAGTCGACAAATGAACACTGAAGCTTTCTTT.

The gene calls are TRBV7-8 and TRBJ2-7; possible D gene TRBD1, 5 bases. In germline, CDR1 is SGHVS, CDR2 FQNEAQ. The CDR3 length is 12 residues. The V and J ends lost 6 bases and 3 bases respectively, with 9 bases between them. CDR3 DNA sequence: TGTGCCAGCAGAAAAGACAGCTACGAGCAGTACTTC. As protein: CASRKDSYEQYF.

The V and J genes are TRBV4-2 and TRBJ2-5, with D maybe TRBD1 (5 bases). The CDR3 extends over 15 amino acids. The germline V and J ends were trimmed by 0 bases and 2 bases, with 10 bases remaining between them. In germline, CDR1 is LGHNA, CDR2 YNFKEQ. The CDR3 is CASSQDGAGQETQYF. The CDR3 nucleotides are TGTGCCAGCAGCCAAGATGGGGCTGGGCAAGAGACCCAGTACTTC.

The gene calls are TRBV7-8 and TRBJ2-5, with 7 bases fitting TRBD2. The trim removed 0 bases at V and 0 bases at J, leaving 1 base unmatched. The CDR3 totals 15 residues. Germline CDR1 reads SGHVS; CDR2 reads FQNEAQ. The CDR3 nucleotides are TGTGCCAGCAGCTTAGCGGGGGGGTACCAAGAGACCCAGTACTTC. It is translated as CASSLAGGYQETQYF.

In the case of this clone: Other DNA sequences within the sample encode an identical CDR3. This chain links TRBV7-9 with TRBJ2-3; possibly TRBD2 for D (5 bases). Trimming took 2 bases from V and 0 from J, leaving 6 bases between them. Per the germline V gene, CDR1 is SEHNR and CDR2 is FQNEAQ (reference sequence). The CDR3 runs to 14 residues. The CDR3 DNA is TGTGCCAGCAGCTTACGCGGGAGCACAGATACGCAGTATTTT. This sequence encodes CASSLRGSTDTQYF.

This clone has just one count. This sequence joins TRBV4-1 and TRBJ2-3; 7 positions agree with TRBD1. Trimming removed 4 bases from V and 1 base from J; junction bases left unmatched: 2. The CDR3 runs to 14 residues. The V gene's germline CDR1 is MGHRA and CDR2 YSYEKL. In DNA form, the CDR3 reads TGCGCCAGCAGCCCCGGGACAGGCACAGATACGCAGTATTTT. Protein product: CASSPGTGTDTQYF.

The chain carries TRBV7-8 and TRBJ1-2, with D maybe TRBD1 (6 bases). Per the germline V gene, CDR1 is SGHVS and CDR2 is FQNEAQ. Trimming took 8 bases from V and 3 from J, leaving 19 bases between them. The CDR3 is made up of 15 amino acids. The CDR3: CASGALQGLYYGYTF. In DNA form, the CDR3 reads TGTGCCAGCGGAGCCTTACAGGGATTATACTATGGCTACACCTTC.

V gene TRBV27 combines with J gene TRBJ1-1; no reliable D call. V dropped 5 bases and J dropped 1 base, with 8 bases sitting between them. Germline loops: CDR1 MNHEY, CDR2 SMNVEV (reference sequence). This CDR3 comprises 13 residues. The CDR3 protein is CASSKQENTEAFF. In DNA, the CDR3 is TGTGCCAGCAGTAAACAAGAGAACACTGAAGCTTTCTTT.